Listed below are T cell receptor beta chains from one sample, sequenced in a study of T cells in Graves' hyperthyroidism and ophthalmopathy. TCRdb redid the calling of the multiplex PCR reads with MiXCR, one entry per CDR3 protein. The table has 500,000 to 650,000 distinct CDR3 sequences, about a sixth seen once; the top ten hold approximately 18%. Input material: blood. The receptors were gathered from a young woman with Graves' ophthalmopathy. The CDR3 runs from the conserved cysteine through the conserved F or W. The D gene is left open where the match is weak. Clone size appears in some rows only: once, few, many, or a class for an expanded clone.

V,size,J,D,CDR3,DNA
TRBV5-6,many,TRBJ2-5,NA,CASSLEVWGETQYF,TGTGCCAGCAGCTTGGAGGTATGGGGAGAGACCCAGTACTTC
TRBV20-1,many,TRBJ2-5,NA,CSARDLAQTQYF,TGCAGTGCTAGAGATCTAGCCCAGACCCAGTACTTC
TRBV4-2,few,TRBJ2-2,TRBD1,CASSQESAGGFAGELFF,TGTGCCAGCAGCCAAGAGAGTGCAGGGGGCTTCGCCGGGGAGCTGTTTTTT
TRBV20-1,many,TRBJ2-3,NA,CSARVGSTDTQYF,TGCAGTGCTAGAGTGGGCAGCACAGATACGCAGTATTTT
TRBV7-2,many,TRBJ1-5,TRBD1,CASSLGQINQPQHF,TGTGCCAGCAGCTTGGGACAGATCAATCAGCCCCAGCATTTT
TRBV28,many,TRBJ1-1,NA,CACGTGNTEAFF,TGTGCCTGCGGAACGGGGAACACTGAAGCTTTCTTT
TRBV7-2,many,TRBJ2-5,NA,CASSLVRLVETQYF,TGTGCCAGCAGCTTAGTACGGCTGGTGGAGACCCAGTACTTC
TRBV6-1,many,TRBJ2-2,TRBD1,CASSPQGAGTGELFF,TGTGCCAGCTCACCACAGGGGGCCGGGACCGGGGAGCTGTTTTTT
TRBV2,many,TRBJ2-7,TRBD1,CASSADRGRDEQYF,TGTGCCAGCAGTGCGGACAGGGGGCGCGACGAGCAGTACTTC
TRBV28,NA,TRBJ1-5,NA,CASSLTLKTQPQHF,TGTGCCAGCAGTTTAACCCTCAAGACTCAGCCCCAGCATTTT
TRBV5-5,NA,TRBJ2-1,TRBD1,CASSLGTGTGALDEQFF,TGTGCCAGCAGCTTAGGCACCGGGACAGGGGCCCTCGATGAGCAGTTCTTC
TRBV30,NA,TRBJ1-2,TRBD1,CAWNRDRFYGYTF,TGTGCCTGGAACCGGGACAGATTCTATGGCTACACCTTC
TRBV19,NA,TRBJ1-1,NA,CASRGWATEAFF,TGTGCCAGTAGGGGCTGGGCCACTGAAGCTTTCTTT
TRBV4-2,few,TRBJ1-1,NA,CASSQEGQMNTEAFF,TGTGCCAGCAGCCAAGAGGGGCAGATGAACACTGAAGCTTTCTTT
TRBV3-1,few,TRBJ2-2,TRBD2,CASSQAPSGRNGELFF,TGTGCCAGCAGCCAAGCCCCTAGCGGGAGGAACGGGGAGCTGTTTTTT
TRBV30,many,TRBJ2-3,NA,CAWSVYSGTDTQYF,TGTGCCTGGAGTGTATATTCGGGAACAGATACGCAGTATTTT
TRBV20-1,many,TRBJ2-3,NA,CSALTGAVDTQYF,TGCAGTGCTTTAACGGGAGCCGTCGATACGCAGTATTTT
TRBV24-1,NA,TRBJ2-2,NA,CATGWVNTGELFF,TGTGCCACCGGCTGGGTCAACACCGGGGAGCTGTTTTTT
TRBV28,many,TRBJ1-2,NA,CASSLYGGHYGYTF,TGTGCCAGCAGTTTATATGGGGGACACTATGGCTACACCTTC
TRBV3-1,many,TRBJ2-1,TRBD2,CASRAGLAGIYNEQFF,TGTGCCAGCAGAGCGGGACTAGCGGGGATATACAATGAGCAGTTCTTC
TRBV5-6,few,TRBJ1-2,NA,CASSSNPIGINGYTF,TGTGCCAGCAGCTCCAACCCGATCGGGATAAATGGCTACACCTTC
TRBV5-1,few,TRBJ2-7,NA,CASSLAGAVPEQYF,TGCGCCAGCAGCTTGGCCGGTGCAGTCCCCGAGCAGTACTTC
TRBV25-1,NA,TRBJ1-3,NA,CASSENRGTGRSGNTIYF,TGTGCCAGCAGTGAAAACCGGGGAACAGGGAGGTCTGGAAACACCATATATTTT
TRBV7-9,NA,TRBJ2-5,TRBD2,CASSSLIAGPPSETQYF,TGTGCCAGCAGCTCCCTAATAGCGGGGCCGCCTTCGGAGACCCAGTACTTC
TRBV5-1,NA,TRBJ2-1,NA,CASSLDSAYNEQFF,TGCGCCAGCAGCTTAGACTCAGCCTACAATGAGCAGTTCTTC
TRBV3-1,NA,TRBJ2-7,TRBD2,CASSQDLTSGPEQYF,TGTGCCAGCAGCCAAGATCTGACTAGCGGGCCCGAGCAGTACTTC
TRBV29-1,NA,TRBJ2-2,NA,CSVAPGHATGELFF,TGCAGCGTTGCACCGGGACACGCCACCGGGGAGCTGTTTTTT
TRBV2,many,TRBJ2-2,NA,CASRLDWANTGELFF,TGTGCCAGCAGGCTGGACTGGGCCAACACCGGGGAGCTGTTTTTT